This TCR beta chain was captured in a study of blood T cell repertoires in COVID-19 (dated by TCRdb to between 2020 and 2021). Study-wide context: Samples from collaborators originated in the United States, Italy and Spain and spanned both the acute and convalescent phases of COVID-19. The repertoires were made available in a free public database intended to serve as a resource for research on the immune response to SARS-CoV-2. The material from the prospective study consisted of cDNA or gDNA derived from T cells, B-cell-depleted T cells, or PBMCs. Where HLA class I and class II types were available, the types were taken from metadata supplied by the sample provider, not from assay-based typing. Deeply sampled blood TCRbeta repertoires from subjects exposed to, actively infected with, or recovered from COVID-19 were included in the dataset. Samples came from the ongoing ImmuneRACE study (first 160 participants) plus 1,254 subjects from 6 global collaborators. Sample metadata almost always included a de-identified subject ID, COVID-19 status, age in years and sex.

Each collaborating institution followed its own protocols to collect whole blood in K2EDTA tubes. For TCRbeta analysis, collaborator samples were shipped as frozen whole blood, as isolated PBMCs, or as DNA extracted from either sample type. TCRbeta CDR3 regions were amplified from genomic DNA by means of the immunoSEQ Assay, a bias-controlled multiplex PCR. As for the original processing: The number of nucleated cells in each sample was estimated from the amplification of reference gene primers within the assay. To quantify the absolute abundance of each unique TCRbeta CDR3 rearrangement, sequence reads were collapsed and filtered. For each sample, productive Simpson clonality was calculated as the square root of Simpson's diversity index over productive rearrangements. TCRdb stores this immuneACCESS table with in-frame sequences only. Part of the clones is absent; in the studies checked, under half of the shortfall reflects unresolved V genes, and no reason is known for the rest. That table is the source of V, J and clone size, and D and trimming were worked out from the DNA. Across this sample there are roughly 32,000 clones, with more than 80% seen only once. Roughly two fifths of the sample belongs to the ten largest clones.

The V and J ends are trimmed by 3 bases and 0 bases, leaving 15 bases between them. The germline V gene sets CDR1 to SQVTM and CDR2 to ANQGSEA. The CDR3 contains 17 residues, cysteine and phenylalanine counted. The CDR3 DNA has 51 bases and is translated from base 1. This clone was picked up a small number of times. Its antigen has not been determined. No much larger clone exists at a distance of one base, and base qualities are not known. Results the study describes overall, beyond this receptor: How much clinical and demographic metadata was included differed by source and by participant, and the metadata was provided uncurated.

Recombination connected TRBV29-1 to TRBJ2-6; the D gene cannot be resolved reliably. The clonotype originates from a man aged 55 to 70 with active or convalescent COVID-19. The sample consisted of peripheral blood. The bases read TGCAGCGTTGAGCAAGGAGTCAGCTACTCTGGGGCCAACGTCCTGACTTTC. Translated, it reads CSVEQGVSYSGANVLTF.